This T cell receptor (beta chain) came from a study of shared clonotypes between healthy human individuals. On the study more broadly: Researchers assigned three CD4 naive, three CD4 memory, two CD8 naive and one CD8 memory plate to each donor. The study, taken as a whole, reports: Represented diversity, genetic and exposure-history alike, was limited by few donors. Naive subsets, compared against memory subsets, generally had larger estimated richness values. Clonotypes that were shared across a few donors made up around 4.6% of naive CD4 clonotypes.

With 7 bases removed from V and 0 bases from J, the gap between germline ends came to 15 bases. CDR3 length: 16 amino acids. The germline V gene encodes CDR1 MNHNY and CDR2 SVGAGI (reference sequence). The assay was immunoSEQ multiplex PCR, and TCRdb's table has in-frame clones only and misses some. Altogether 2 million to 3 million clones are present, over 85% being singletons, with the ten largest covering roughly 0.36%. As regards this clone: What it recognizes is unknown.

The sequencing sample was made of naive CD4+ T cells from PBMCs. The subset here: CD45RA+ positively selected. The chain has TRBV6-6 and TRBJ1-4; D unresolved. This clonotype was obtained from a man in his late teens or twenties in good health. Some clones in this sample may be carry-over from other donors' samples. In nucleotides, the CDR3 is TGTGCCAGCAATGAGGGTTTGTCGGCAACTAATGAAAAACTGTTTTTT. Its translation: CASNEGLSATNEKLFF.